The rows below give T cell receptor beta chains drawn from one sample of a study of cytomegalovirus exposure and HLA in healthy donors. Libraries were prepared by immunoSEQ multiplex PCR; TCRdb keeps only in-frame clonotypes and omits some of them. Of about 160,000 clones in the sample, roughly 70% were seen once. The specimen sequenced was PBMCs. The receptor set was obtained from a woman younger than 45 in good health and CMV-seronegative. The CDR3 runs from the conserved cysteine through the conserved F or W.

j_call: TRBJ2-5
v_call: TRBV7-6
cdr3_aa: CASSLVWASGETQYF

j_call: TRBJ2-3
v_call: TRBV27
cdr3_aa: CASGLNGADTQYF

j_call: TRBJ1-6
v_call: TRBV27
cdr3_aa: CASSSTGLLNSPLHF

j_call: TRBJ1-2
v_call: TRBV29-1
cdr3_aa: CSVTDRSYGYTF

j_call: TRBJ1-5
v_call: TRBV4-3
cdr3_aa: CASSQQQGNQPQHF

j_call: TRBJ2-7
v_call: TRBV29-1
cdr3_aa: CSVEDPDRTSYKQYF

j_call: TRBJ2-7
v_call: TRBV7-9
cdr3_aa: CASSQDTSYEQYF

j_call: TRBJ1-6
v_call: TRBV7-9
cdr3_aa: CASSPGTAGSPLHF

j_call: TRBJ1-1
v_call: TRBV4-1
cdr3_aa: CASSQRQGPKDTEAFF

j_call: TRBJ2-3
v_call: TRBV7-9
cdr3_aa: CSSSETSGTGLYDTQYF

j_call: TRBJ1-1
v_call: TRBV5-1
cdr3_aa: CASSPGQGSTEAFF

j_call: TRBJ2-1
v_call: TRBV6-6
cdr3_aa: CASLAGSYNEQFF

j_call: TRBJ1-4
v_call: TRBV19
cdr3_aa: CASRGRRNNEKLFF

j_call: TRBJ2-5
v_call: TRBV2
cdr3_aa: CASNLLAGVQETQYF

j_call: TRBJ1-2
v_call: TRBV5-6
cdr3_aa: CASSQTGSSYGYTF

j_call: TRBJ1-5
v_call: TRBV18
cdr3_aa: CASSPSTGSQWPQHF

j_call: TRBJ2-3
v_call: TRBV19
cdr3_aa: CASRGRGSSGISTDTQYF

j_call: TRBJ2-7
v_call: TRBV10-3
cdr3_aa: CAIRDLGAGAYEQYF

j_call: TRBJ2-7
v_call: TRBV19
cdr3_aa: CASSVDRDYEQYF

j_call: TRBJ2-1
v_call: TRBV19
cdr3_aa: CASSWRLNEQFF

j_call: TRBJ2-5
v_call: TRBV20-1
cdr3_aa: CSARAEETQYF

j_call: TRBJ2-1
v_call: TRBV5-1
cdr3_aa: CASSPGGGSALVEQFF

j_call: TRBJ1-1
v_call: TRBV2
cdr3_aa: CASRGIRDRGDTEAFF

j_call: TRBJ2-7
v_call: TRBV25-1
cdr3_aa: CASSEDMSSYEQYF

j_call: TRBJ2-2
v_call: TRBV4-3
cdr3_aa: CASSQGGGTNTGELFF

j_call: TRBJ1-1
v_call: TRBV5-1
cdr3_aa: CASSLGDRPEEAFF

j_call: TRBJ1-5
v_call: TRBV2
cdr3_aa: CASSGREGNQPQHF

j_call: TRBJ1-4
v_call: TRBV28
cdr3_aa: CASSPTGLDEKLFF

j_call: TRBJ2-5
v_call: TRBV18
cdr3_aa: CASSLRQDETQYF

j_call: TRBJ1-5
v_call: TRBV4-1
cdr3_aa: CASSQETTGQPQHF

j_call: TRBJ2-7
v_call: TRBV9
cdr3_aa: CASSPGGTAYEQYF

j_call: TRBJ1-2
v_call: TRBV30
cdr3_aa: CAWTGTGGFGYTF

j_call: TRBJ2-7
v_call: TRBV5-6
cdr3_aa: CASSPEQYF

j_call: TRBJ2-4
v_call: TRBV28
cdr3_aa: CAILGQGTGIQYF

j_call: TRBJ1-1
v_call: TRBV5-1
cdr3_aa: CASSLEAGVTEAFF

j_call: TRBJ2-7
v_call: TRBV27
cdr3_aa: CASMAGQSYEQYF

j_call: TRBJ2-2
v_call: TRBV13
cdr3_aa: CASLFGGSITGELFF

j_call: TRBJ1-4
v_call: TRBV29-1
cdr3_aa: CSEPPVTGEKLFF

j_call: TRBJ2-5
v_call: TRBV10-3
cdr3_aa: CAISESGETQYF

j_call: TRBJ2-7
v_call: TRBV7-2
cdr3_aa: CASKPGLSTYEQYF

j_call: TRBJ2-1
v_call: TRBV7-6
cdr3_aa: CASSPYRGRVNEQFF

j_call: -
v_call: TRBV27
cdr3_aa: CASSFAGGTGSYEQYF

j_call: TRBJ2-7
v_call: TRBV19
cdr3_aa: CASSELSGGQHYEQYF

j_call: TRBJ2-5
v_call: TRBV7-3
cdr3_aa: CASSKQKQETQYF

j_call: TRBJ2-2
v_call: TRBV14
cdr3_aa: CASSRQIKNTGELFF

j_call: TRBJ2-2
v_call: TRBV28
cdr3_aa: CASSRLKGAGELFF

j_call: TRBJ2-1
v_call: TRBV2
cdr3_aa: CASSERVRGGEQFF

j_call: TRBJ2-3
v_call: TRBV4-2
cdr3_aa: CASSPTPSTDTQYF

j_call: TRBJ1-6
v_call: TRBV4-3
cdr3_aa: CASSRDTGTANSPLHF

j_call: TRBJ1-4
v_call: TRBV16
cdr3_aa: CASSDRGGDNEKLFF

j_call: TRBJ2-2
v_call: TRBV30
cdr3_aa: CAWSGRVSGELFF

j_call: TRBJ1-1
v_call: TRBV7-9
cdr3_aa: CASSLGEGNTEAFF

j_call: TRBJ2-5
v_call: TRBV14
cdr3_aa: CASSQATASETQYF

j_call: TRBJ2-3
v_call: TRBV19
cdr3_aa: CASSRDRVTDTQYF

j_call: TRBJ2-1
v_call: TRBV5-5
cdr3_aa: CASSFSSGAEYEQFF

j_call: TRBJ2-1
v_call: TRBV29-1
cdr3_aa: CSNRDRGDPEQFF

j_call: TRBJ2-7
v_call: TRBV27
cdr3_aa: CASSATTGIHEQYF

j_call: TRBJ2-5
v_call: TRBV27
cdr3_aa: CASSSWSLGGETQYF

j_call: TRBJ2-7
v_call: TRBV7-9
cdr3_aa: CASSWGQGLSYEQYF

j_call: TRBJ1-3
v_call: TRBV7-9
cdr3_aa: CASSRFAGNTIYF